This TCR beta chain was sequenced for a study of T cell responses to AZD1222 COVID-19 vaccine. V lost 0 bases and J 3 bases, leaving 8 bases between the germline ends. Germline CDR1 SEHNR, CDR2 FQNEAQ (reference sequence). The CDR3 consists of 14 residues. Sequenced by immunoSEQ multiplex PCR; TCRdb stores in-frame clones only, minus some. The data contain about 60,000 clones, more than 65% of them singletons. This clone was picked up a small number of times. The chain uses TRBV7-9 and TRBJ2-5; D is undetermined. This TCR derives from an adult in good health. Source: peripheral blood, taken on day 0 of AZD1222 vaccination. The CDR3 DNA reads TGTGCCAGCAGCTTAGCAAACCGAAAAGAGACCCAGTACTTC. It specifies CASSLANRKETQYF.